This T cell receptor (beta chain) is from a study of human T cells and chemical hapten exposure (dated by TCRdb to the early 2020s). For the study in its entirety: For sensitization, 2% DPC in acetone was applied to a 2 cm by 2 cm area of upper inner arm skin. Weekly therapeutic DPC doses were additionally applied to the scalp of patients throughout the roughly 22-week study period. Patch testing was done on the upper back using Finn chambers containing 0.01% DPC, and results were scored after 6 days according to International Contact Dermatitis Research Group standards. Alopecia areata with under or over 50% scalp involvement, alopecia totalis and alopecia universalis were represented in the patient cohort, which was mostly female. Libraries were pooled for sequencing, and variation in per-sample TCR yields was attributed mainly to small differences in library volumes within the pool. The study tracked peripheral blood TCR repertoire changes in vivo during primary and secondary sensitization to the hapten diphenylcyclopropenone (DPC) in alopecia patients. Blood samples were taken from patients before sensitization (week 0) and then at 2, 6 and about 24 weeks after DPC sensitization. About 27 alopecia patients gave blood for TCR sequencing at one to four time points (pre-sensitization, 2, 6 and 24 weeks).

Library preparation employed RACE. Sequencing was carried out with a NextSeq 500. During library preparation, unique molecular identifiers were attached to individual cDNA molecules so that TCRs could be counted quantitatively and reproducibly. Both TCR alpha and TCR beta chains were sequenced from each blood RNA sample. For the original study's pipeline: A median of roughly 100,000 TCRs per sample was observed, with a range of 23,224 to 690,600. V, J and CDR3 annotation of the TCR reads was carried out using the Decombinator software suite. To make PS versus PT1 abundance plots, every sample was subsampled to the same number of TCRs (28,000). Expanded TCRs were defined as absent before sensitization and observed at least eight times at the 2-week time point. The raw public reads went through TCRdb reprocessing: fastp at Q25, MiXCR clone calling, in-frame beta chains kept. Under each unique CDR3 protein, matching rows form one entry showing the most common genes and DNA. The V and J calls reflect TCRdb's pipeline rather than the authors' work. The sample table shows around 380,000 distinct CDR3 sequences, and more than 4.5% are seen once. Approximately 2.3% of the sample is taken by the ten largest.

The time point label, read with the paper, signifies: patch test 1, 2 weeks after DPC sensitization. What the treatment or condition label conveys for this sample: therapeutic diphenylcyclopropenone sensitization with weekly scalp DPC. At each patch-test visit, blood was drawn before the patch test was applied. Patients were eligible if aged 18 to 70, diagnosed with alopecia and judged suitable for DPC therapy, and pregnant patients were excluded. Unfractionated whole blood was collected in Tempus Blood RNA tubes, and total RNA was extracted from that blood. This clonotype came up many times. There is no known antigen for this receptor. No per-base quality is available; no much larger clone lies one base away. Summary of the overall study and its limitations: Compared with pre-sensitization or healthy control sets, expanded TCRs formed significantly more large CDR3 similarity clusters, which is consistent with antigen-driven responses. Repeated subsampling changed both the strength of the expansion versus patch-test correlation and the threshold at which the correlation became significant. Alopecia, a presumed autoimmune disease, was present in all patients, so the immune response of the patients might differ from that of healthy individuals. The number of TCRs above 1 in 1000 frequency did not change with DPC sensitization; there was no evidence of global repertoire structure alterations. Patch test score correlated positively with the number of PT1 expanded TCRs, reaching significance at thresholds 8, 16 and 32 but not at 4.

V is cut back by 8 bases and J by 10 bases, with 8 bases in the junction unmatched. The CDR3 sequence holds 12 residues, the cysteine and phenylalanine included. The entry retains the CDR3 DNA only, 36 bases that are in frame from base 1. CDR1 is given as MNHEY and CDR2 as SVGEGT, both from the germline V gene. The chain is encoded by TRBV6-2 or TRBV6-3 joined to TRBJ2-1, and 7 junction bases match TRBD1. This clonotype was sampled from a woman aged 45 to 65 with alopecia areata. Some clones in this sample may be carry-over from other donors' samples. The sequencing here drew on whole blood, taken in connection with sensitization to the hapten diphenylcyclopropenone (DPC). The CDR3 loop reads CASGQAPKEQFF. The sequence in DNA is TGTGCCAGCGGACAGGCGCCGAAGGAGCAGTTCTTC.